These T cell receptor beta chains were read from a single sample in a study of early T cells in non-severe SARS-CoV-2 infection. TCRdb recomputed calls from the 5' RACE reads with MiXCR, one row per CDR3 protein. In the table there are some 29,000 distinct CDR3 sequences, under 6% of which are singletons. The material sequenced was whole blood. These TCRs come from an adult who was a healthcare worker with PCR-confirmed SARS-CoV-2 infection or an uninfected control (not recorded which). Each CDR3 is given with its conserved first and last residue. D genes are given only for firm matches. Clone size appears in some rows only: once, few, many, or a class for an expanded clone.

d_call j_call v_call clone_size cdr3_nt cdr3_aa
TRBD1 TRBJ1-2 TRBV20-1 many TGCAGTGCTACGTACAGGGGTTATTATGGCTACACCTTC CSATYRGYYGYTF
TRBD1 TRBJ1-2 TRBV12-3/TRBV12-4 many TGTGCCAGCGGTGCCCACAGGGGGCGCGGCTACACCTTC CASGAHRGRGYTF
. TRBJ2-5 TRBV18 few TGTGCCAGCTCACGGGCTCCGCAAGAGACCCAGTACTTC CASSRAPQETQYF
. TRBJ2-5 TRBV12-3/TRBV12-4 many TGTGCCAGCAGTCCACTCGGGGAGACCCAGTACTTC CASSPLGETQYF
. TRBJ2-5 TRBV10-1 few TGCGCCAGCAGTGAGTTCATTAAGGAGACCCAGTACTTC CASSEFIKETQYF
TRBD1 TRBJ2-3 TRBV29-1 many TGCAGCGCCGGGACAGGGACAGATACGCAGTATTTT CSAGTGTDTQYF
. TRBJ1-5 TRBV28 many TGTGCCAGCAGATTCCCCGCAACGACGAGCAATCAGCCCCAGCATTTT CASRFPATTSNQPQHF
. TRBJ1-4 TRBV27 . TGTGCCAGCAGTTTATCTGCCAGGGGTACTGAAAAACTGTTTTTT CASSLSARGTEKLFF
TRBD1 TRBJ2-7 TRBV7-8 many TGTGCCAGCATCCTTCTCCCGGGACAGGGGGCTTACGAGCAGTACTTC CASILLPGQGAYEQYF
. TRBJ2-5 TRBV15 many TGTGCCACCAGCAGAGATCCGGAGGATCGACAAGAGACCCAGTACTTC CATSRDPEDRQETQYF
. TRBJ2-6 TRBV4-3 few TGCGCCAGCAGCCAAGAGAGTCTCGGGCAGGGAATGAGCTCTGGGGCCAACGTCCTGACTTTC CASSQESLGQGMSSGANVLTF
. TRBJ2-7 TRBV29-1 many TGCAGCGTTGAAGACCCCGGGACACCCTACGAGCAGTACTTC CSVEDPGTPYEQYF
. TRBJ1-6 TRBV4-3 medium-sized TGCGCCAGCAGCCCCGGACTGTATTCACCCCTCCACTTT CASSPGLYSPLHF
. TRBJ1-1 TRBV2 few TGTGCCAGCCAACGCTTGAACACTGAAGCTTTCTTT CASQRLNTEAFF
. TRBJ1-4 TRBV6-5 many TGTGCCAGCAGTTACTCGGACAGCCCGGAAAAACTGTTTTTT CASSYSDSPEKLFF
. TRBJ2-7 TRBV7-2 many TGTGCCAGCAGCTTTAATCCCGCCTCCGAGCAGTACTTC CASSFNPASEQYF
TRBD2 TRBJ2-3 TRBV6-6 many TGTGCCAGCAGCGGGGGGGCTGTAGATACGCAGTATTTT CASSGGAVDTQYF
TRBD1 TRBJ1-4 TRBV7-9 once TGTGCCAGCAGCCTGGGACAGGAGAAACTGTTTTTT CASSLGQEKLFF
TRBD2 TRBJ2-7 TRBV4-1 many TGCGCCAGCAGCCAAGAAAGAGCGGGGGGGAAATACGAGCAGTACTTC CASSQERAGGKYEQYF
. TRBJ2-7 TRBV5-1 many TGCGCCAGCAGCTCCCTCCTCAGGGACCACGAGCAGTACTTC CASSSLLRDHEQYF